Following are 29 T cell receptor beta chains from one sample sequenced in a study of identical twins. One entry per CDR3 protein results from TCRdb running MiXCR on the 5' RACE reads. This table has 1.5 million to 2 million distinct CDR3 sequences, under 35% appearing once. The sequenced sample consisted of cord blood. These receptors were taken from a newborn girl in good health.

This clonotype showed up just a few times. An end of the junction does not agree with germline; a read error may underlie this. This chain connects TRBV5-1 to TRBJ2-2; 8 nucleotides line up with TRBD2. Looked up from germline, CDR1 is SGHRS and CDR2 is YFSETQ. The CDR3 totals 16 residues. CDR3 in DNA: TGTGCCAGCAGCCTCCGACTAGCGCCGAACACCGGGGAGCTGTTTTTT. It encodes CASSLRLAPNTGELFF.

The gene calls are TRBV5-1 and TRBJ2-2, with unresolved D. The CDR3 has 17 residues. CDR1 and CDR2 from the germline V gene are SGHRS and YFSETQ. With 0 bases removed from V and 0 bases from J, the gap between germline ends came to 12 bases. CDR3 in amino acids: CASSLANRHANTGELFF. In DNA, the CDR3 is TGCGCCAGCAGCTTGGCGAACAGACACGCGAACACCGGGGAGCTGTTTTTT.

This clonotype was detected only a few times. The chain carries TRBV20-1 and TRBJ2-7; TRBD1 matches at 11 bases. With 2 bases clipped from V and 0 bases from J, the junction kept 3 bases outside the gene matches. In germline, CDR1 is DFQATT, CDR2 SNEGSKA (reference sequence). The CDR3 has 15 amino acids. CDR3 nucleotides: TGCAGTGCTAGATCGGGGACAGGGGGCTCCTACGAGCAGTACTTC. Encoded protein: CSARSGTGGSYEQYF.

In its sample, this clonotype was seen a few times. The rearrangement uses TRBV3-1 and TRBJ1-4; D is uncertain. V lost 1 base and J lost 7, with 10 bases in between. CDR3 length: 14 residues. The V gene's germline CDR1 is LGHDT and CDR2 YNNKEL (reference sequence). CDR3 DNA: TGTGCCAGCAGCCAAGGGACTGTTCGTGAAAAACTGTTTTTT. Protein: CASSQGTVREKLFF.

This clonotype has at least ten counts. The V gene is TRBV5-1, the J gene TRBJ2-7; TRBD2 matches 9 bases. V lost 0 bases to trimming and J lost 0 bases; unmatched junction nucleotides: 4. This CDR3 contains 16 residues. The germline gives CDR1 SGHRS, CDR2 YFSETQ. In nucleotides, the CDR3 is TGCGCCAGCAGCTTGGGACTAGCGGCCTTCTCCTACGAGCAGTACTTC. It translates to CASSLGLAAFSYEQYF.

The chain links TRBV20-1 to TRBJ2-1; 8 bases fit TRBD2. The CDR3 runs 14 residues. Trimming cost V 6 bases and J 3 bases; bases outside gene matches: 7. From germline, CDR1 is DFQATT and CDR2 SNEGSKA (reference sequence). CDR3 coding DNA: TGCAGTGCAAGCCCCGGGGGGGACTACAATGAGCAGTTCTTC. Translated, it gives CSASPGGDYNEQFF.

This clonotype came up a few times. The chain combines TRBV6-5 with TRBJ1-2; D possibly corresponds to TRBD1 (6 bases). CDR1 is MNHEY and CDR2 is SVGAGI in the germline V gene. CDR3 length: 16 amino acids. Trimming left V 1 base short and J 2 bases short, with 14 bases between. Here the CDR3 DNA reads TGTGCCAGCAGTTACTTACCGGGACAAGAAAACTATGGCTACACCTTC. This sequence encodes CASSYLPGQENYGYTF.

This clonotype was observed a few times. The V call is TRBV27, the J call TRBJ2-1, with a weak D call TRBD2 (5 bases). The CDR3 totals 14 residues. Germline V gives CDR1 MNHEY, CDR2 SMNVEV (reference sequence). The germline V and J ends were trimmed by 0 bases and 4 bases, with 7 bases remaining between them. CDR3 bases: TGTGCCAGCAGTTTATCCGTAGCGTACAATGAGCAGTTCTTC. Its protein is CASSLSVAYNEQFF.

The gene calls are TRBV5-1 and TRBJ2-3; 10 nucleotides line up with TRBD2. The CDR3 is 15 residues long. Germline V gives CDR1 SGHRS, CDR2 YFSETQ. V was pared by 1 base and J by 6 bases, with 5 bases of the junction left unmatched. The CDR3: CASSLTSGMGDTQYF. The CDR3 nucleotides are TGCGCCAGCAGCTTGACTAGCGGGATGGGGGATACGCAGTATTTT. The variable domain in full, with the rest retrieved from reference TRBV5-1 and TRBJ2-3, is KAGVTQTPRYLIKTRGQQVTLSCSPISGHRSVSWYQQTPGQGLQFLFEYFSETQRNKGNFPGRFSGRQFSNSRSEMNVSTLELGDSALYLCASSLTSGMGDTQYFGPGTRLTVL.

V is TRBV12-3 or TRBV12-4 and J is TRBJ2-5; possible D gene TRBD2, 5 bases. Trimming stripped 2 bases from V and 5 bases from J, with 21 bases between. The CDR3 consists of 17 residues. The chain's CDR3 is CASSLRVPAGTGETQYF. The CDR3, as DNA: TGTGCCAGCAGTTTAAGAGTGCCCGCTGGTACGGGGGAGACCCAGTACTTC.

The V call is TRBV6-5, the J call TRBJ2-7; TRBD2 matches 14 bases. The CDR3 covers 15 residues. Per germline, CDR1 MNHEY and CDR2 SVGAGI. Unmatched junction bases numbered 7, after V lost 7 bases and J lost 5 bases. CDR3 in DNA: TGTGCCAGCACCAATGGACTAGCGGGAGGAAACGAGCAGTACTTC. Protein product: CASTNGLAGGNEQYF.

The CDR3 is CASSHAKTVNTEAFF. For the CDR3, the DNA is TGTGCCAGCTCACACGCGAAGACGGTGAACACTGAAGCTTTCTTT. This chain links TRBV18 with TRBJ1-1; D ambiguous. V was shortened by 4 bases and J by 0 bases, with 12 bases between the two germline ends. CDR1 is KGHSH and CDR2 is LQKENI in the germline V gene. CDR3 size: 15 residues. The full variable domain, its missing parts supplied by reference TRBV18 and TRBJ1-1, is NAGVMQNPRHLVRRRGQEARLRCSPMKGHSHVYWYRQLPEEGLKFMVYLQKENIIDESGMPKERFSAEFPKEGPSILRIQQVVRGDSAAYFCASSHAKTVNTEAFFGQGTRLTVV.

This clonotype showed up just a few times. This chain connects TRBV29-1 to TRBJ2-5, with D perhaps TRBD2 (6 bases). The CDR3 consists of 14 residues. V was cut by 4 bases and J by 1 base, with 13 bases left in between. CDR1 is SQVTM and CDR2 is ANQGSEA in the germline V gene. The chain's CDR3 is CSVATSYSQETQYF. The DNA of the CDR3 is TGCAGCGTTGCAACTAGCTATTCCCAAGAGACCCAGTACTTC.

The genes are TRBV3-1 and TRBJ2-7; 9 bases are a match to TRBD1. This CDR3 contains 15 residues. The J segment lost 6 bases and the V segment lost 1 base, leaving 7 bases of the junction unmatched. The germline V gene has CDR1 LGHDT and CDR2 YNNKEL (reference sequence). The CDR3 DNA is TGTGCCAGCAGCCAAGGGGGGACAGGGAGAGCCGAGCAGTACTTC. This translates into CASSQGGTGRAEQYF.

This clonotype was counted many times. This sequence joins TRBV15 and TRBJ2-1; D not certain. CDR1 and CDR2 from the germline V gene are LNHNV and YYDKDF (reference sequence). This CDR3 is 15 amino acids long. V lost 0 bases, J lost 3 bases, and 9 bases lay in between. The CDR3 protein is CATSREAGFYNEQFF. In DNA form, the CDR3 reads TGTGCCACCAGCAGAGAAGCAGGATTCTACAATGAGCAGTTCTTC.

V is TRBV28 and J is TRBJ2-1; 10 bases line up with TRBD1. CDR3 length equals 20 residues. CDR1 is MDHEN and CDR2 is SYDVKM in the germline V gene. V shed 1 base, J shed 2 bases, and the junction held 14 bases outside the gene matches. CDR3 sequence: CASSLLVDRGHLNAYNEQFF. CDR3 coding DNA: TGTGCCAGCAGTTTATTGGTAGACAGGGGGCACCTGAATGCCTACAATGAGCAGTTCTTC.

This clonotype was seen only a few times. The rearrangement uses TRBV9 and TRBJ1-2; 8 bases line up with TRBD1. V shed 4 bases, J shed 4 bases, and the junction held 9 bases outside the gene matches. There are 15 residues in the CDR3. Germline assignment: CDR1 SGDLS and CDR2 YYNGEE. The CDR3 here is CASSSVPTGGYGYTF. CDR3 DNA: TGTGCCAGCAGCTCAGTACCCACAGGGGGCTATGGCTACACCTTC.

The CDR3 bases are TGTGCCAGCAGCTTAGGGGCGGGAGTTGAGCAGTTCTTC. It encodes CASSLGAGVEQFF. The rearrangement joins TRBV7-8 to TRBJ2-1; 7 bases are shared with TRBD2. This CDR3 comprises 13 residues. V was clipped by 1 base and J by 9 bases; unmatched bases: 3. The V gene's germline CDR1 is SGHVS and CDR2 FQNEAQ.

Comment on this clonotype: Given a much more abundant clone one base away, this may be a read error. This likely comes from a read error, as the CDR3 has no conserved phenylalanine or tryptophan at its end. The CDR3 reads CSVGTSDSYEQYI. CDR3 coding DNA: TGCAGCGTCGGGACTAGCGACTCCTACGAGCAGTACATC. The genes are TRBV29-1 and TRBJ2-7, with 10 bases aligning to TRBD2. The CDR3 contains 13 residues. Germline V lookup: CDR1 SQVTM, CDR2 ANQGSEA. V lost 6 bases, J lost 0 bases, and 2 bases stayed unmatched.

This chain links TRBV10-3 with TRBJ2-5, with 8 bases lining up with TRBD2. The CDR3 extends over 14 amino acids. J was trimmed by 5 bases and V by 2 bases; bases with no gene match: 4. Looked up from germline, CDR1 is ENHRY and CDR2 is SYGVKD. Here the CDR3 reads CAISEPGRAETQYF. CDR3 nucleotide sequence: TGTGCCATCAGTGAGCCCGGGAGGGCTGAGACCCAGTACTTC.

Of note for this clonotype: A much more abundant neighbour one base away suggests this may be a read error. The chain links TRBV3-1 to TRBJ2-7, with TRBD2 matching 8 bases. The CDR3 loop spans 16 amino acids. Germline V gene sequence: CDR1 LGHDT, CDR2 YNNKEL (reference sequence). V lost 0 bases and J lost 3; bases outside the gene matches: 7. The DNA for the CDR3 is TGTGCCAGCAGCCAAGAGGTGCTAGCGGGCCACTACGAGCAGTACTTC. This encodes CASSQEVLAGHYEQYF.

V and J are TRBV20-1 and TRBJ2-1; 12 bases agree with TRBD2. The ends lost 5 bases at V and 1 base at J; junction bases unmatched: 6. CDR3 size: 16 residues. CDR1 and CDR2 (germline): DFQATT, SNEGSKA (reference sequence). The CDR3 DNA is TGCAGTGCTGTGGGGACTAGCGGGCTGTCCTACAATGAGCAGTTCTTC. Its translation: CSAVGTSGLSYNEQFF.

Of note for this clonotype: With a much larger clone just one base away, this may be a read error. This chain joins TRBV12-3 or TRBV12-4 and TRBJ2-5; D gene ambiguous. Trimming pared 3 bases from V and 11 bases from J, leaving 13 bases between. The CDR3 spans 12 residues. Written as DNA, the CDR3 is TGTGCCAGCAGTTTTGTCTCGAATGAGCAGTACTTC. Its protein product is CASSFVSNEQYF.

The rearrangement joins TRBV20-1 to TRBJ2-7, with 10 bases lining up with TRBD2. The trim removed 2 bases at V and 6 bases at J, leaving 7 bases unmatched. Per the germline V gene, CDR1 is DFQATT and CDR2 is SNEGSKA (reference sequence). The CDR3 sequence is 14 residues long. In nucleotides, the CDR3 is TGCAGTGCTAGAAGGCTAGCGGGAGTCGGCGAGCAGTACTTC. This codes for CSARRLAGVGEQYF.

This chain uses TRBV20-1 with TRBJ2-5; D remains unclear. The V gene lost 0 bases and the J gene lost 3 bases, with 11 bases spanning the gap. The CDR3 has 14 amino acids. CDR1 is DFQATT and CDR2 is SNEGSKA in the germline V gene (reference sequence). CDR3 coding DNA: TGCAGTGCTAGAGATGTGGACCACAAAGAGACCCAGTACTTC. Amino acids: CSARDVDHKETQYF.

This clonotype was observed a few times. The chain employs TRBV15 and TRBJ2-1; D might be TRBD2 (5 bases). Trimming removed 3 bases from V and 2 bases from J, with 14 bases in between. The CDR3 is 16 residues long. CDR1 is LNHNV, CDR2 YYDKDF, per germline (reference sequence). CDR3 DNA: TGTGCCACCAGCAGCTCCTTAGCGCCTACCTACAATGAGCAGTTCTTC. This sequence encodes CATSSSLAPTYNEQFF.

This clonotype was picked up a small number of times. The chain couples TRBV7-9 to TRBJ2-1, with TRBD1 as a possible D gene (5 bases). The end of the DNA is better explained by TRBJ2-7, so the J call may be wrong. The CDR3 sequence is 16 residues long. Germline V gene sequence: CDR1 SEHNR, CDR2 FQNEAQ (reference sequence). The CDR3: CASSLRQPPSYNEQYF. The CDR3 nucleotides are TGTGCCAGCAGCTTACGACAGCCTCCCTCCTACAATGAGCAGTACTTC.

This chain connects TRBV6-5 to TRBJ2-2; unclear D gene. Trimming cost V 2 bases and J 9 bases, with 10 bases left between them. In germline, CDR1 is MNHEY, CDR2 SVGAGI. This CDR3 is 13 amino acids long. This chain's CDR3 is CASSYDRSRELFF. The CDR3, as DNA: TGTGCCAGCAGTTACGACCGTTCCAGGGAGCTGTTTTTT.

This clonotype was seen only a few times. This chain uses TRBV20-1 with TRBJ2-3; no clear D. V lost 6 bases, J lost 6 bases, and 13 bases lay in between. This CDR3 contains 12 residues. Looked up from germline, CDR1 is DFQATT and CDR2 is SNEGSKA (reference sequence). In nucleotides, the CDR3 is TGCAGTGCAGACCCCTATACGGATACGCAGTATTTT. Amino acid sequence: CSADPYTDTQYF.